This TCR beta chain was obtained from a study of T-cell reconstitution after alpha-beta-depleted transplantation in children (dated by TCRdb to about 2016). For context, the study as a whole: Using TCR repertoire profiling, the study quantitatively followed how T-cell immune reconstitution unfolded in children after TCRalphabeta/CD19-depleted allogeneic hematopoietic cell transplantation.

About this clonotype itself: The specificity of this receptor is unknown. Base qualities were left out, and no much larger clone turns up one base away.

From the germline V gene, CDR1 is SGHRS and CDR2 is YFSETQ. Deletion took 4 bases off V and 8 bases off J, with a span of 13 bases between the germline ends. The CDR3 sequence holds 13 residues, the cysteine and phenylalanine included. Of the read, only the CDR3 DNA is kept; its 39 bases are in frame from base 1. The method behind the library was PCR. Reads for this sample came from an Illumina HiSeq 2500. Molecular barcoding was employed in the preparation of TCR libraries, with unique molecular identifiers being used to normalize TCRbeta repertoire quantification. TCRdb trimmed the raw reads at Q25, called clones with MiXCR and kept productive beta chains. One record per CDR3 amino acid sequence lists the most common genes and DNA. This sample lists some 500,000 distinct CDR3 sequences; about 16% were detected once. 3% to 4% of the sample is held by the ten biggest clonotypes.

The rearrangement combines TRBV5-1 with TRBJ2-1, with the D assignment possibly TRBD1 or TRBD2, given 5 matching bases for each. This TCR was recovered from a human donor who donated a stem cell graft to a child with acute lymphoblastic leukemia. The starting material was PBMCs from the stem cell graft donor, obtained from the stem cell graft. For the CDR3, the sequence is CASSRGPADEQFF. The nucleotide sequence reads TGCGCCAGCAGCCGGGGACCCGCGGATGAGCAGTTCTTC.